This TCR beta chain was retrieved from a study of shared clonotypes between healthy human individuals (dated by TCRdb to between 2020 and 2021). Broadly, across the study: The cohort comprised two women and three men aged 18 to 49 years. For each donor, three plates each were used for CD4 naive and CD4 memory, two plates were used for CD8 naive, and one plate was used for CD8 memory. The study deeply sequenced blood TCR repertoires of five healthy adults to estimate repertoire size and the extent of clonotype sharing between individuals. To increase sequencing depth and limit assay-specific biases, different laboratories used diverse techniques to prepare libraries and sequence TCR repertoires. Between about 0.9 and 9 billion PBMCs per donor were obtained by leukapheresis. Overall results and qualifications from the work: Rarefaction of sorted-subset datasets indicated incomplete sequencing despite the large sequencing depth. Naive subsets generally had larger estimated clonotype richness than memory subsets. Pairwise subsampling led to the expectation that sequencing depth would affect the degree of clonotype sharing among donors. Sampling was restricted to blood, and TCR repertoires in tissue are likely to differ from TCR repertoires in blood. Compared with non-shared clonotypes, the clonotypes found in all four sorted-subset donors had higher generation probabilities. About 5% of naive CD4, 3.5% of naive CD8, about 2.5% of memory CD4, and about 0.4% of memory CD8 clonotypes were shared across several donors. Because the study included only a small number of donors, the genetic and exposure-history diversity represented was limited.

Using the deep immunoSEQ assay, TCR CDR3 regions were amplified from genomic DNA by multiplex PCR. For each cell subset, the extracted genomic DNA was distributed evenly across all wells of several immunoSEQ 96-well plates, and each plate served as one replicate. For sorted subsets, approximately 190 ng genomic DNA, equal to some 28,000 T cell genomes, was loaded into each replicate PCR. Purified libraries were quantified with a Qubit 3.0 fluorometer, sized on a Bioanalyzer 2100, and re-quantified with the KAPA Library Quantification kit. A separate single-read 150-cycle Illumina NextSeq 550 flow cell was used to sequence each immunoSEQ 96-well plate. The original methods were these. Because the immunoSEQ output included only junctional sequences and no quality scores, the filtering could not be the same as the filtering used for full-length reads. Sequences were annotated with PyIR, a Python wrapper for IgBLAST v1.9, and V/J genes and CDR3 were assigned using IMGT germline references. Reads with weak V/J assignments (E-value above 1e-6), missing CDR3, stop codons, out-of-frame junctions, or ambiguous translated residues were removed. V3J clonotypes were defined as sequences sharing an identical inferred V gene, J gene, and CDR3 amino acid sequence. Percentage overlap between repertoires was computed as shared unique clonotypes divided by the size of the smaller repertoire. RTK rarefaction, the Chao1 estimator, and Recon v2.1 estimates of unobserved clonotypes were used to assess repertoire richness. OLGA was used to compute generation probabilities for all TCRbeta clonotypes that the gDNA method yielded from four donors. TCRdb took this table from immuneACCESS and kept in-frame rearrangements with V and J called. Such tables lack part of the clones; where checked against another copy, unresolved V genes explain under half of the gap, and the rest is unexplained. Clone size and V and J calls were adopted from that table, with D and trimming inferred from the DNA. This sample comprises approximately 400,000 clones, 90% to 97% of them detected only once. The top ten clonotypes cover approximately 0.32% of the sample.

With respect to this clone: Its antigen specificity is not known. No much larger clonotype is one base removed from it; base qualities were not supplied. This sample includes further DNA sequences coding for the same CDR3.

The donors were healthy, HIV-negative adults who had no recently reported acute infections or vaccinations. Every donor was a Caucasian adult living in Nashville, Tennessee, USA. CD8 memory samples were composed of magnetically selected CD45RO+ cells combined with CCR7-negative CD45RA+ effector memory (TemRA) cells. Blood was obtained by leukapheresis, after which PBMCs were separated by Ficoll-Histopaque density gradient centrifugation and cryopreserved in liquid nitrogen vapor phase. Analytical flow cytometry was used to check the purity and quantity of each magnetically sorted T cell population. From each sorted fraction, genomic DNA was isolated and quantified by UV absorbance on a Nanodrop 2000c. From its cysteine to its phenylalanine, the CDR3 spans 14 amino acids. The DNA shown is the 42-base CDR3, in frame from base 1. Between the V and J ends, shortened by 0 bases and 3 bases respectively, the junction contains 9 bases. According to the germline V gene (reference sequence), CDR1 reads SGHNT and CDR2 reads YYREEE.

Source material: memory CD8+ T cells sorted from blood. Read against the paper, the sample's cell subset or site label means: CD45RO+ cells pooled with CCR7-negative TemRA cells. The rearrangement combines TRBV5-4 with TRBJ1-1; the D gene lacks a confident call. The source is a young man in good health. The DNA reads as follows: TGTGCCAGCAGCTTGGCCGGTGCAGACACTGAAGCTTTCTTT. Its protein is CASSLAGADTEAFF.